What follows are 11 T cell receptor beta chains derived from one specimen sequenced in a study of CD8+CD57+ T cells in acquired aplastic anemia. The use of genomic DNA as template underpinned the TCR beta VDJ and CDR3 profiling. TCRdb re-called the reads through MiXCR, storing one row per CDR3 protein. The sample contains under 200,000 distinct CDR3 sequences, just under 50% of which appear only once. CD8+CD57+ cell expansion, shown by flow cytometry, had occurred in the patients selected for sequencing. Input material: sorted CD4+, CD8+, or CD8+CD57+ T cells (not recorded which) from PBMCs. The receptor set was obtained from a human donor with aplastic anemia.

This clonotype was seen repeatedly, ten times or more. This chain connects TRBV3-1 to TRBJ2-5; unclear D gene. Germline V gives CDR1 LGHDT, CDR2 YNNKEL (reference sequence). The CDR3 sequence is 13 residues long. V was shortened by 3 bases and J by 9 bases, with 14 bases between the two germline ends. The CDR3 nucleotides read TGTGCCAGCAGCCAGGGCTCCAAATCCGCCCAGTACTTC. Translation gives CASSQGSKSAQYF.

There are a few counts of this clonotype. The chain employs TRBV24-1 and TRBJ2-1; no firm D call. This CDR3 is 12 amino acids long. Germline V gene data show CDR1 as KGHDR and CDR2 as SFDVKD. V was shortened by 4 bases and J by 9 bases, with 9 bases between the two germline ends. The CDR3, as DNA: TGTGCCACCAGTGAGGCGGTGGGTGAGCAGTTCTTC. This encodes CATSEAVGEQFF.

The chain uses TRBV4-2 and TRBJ2-1; 7 bases are a match to TRBD2. The CDR3 is 15 amino acids. Germline V CDR1 and CDR2: LGHNA, YNFKEQ. V trimming: 4 bases; J trimming: 8 bases; junction bases outside the gene matches: 11. CDR3 DNA: TGTGCCAGCAGCCGCGGACTAGTTCCCAGTGATGAGCAGTTCTTC. Its protein product is CASSRGLVPSDEQFF.

The sample holds many counts of this clonotype. The chain joins TRBV19 to TRBJ2-3, with 9 bases matching TRBD1. V was pared by 2 bases and J by 8 bases, with 5 bases of the junction left unmatched. Per germline, CDR1 LNHDA and CDR2 SQIVND (reference sequence). This CDR3 comprises 14 residues. The CDR3 DNA sequence: TGTGCCAGTAGTATACACTCGGGACAGGGTACGCAGTATTTT. Its translation: CASSIHSGQGTQYF. Full variable domain (outside the CDR3, taken from reference TRBV19 and TRBJ2-3): DGGITQSPKYLFRKEGQNVTLSCEQNLNHDAMYWYRQDPGQGLRLIYYSQIVNDFQKGDIAEGYSVSREKKESFPLTVTSAQKNPTAFYLCASSIHSGQGTQYFGPGTRLTVL.

J is TRBJ2-3 and V is TRBV7-6; D uncertain. Trimming took off 0 bases at V and 4 bases at J, with 8 bases between the two ends. Germline CDR1 SGHVS, CDR2 FNYEAQ. The CDR3 is 14 residues long. CDR3 protein: CASSLAGTADTQYF. In nucleotides, the CDR3 is TGTGCCAGCAGCTTAGCCGGTACTGCAGATACGCAGTATTTT.

The chain couples TRBV25-1 to TRBJ1-2; D may be TRBD1 (6 bases). V lost 3 bases to trimming and J lost 4 bases, with 15 bases between them. CDR3 length equals 15 residues. Germline lookup yields CDR1 MGHDK and CDR2 SYGVNS. CDR3 residues: CASSDPTGTVYGYTF. CDR3 DNA sequence: TGTGCCAGCAGTGACCCTACAGGGACGGTCTATGGCTACACCTTC.

The chain uses TRBV19 and TRBJ2-7; 10 nucleotides line up with TRBD1. The CDR3 spans 15 residues. V dropped 3 bases and J dropped 4; count of bases not matched to a gene: 6. The V gene's germline CDR1 is LNHDA and CDR2 SQIVND (reference sequence). CDR3 coding DNA: TGTGCCAGTAGTATCTTGGGACAGGGGCGGTACGAGCAGTACTTC. It is translated as CASSILGQGRYEQYF. Combining the CDR3 with reference TRBV19 and TRBJ2-7 gives the whole variable domain DGGITQSPKYLFRKEGQNVTLSCEQNLNHDAMYWYRQDPGQGLRLIYYSQIVNDFQKGDIAEGYSVSREKKESFPLTVTSAQKNPTAFYLCASSILGQGRYEQYFGPGTRLTVT.

J is TRBJ2-5 and V is TRBV14; D call uncertain. This CDR3 has 13 amino acids. V was clipped by 4 bases and J by 2 bases, with 8 bases between them. Germline CDR1 SGHDN, CDR2 FVKESK. Written as DNA, the CDR3 is TGTGCCAGCAGCCGTACGATACAAGAGACCCAGTACTTC. Protein: CASSRTIQETQYF.

The genes are TRBV19 and TRBJ1-1; D may be TRBD1 (5 bases). Per germline, CDR1 LNHDA and CDR2 SQIVND (reference sequence). CDR3 length: 14 residues. Trimming pared 6 bases from V and 0 bases from J, leaving 11 bases between. The CDR3 sequence is CASSELDMNTEAFF. CDR3 nucleotides: TGTGCCAGTAGCGAATTGGACATGAACACTGAAGCTTTCTTT.

CDR3 bases: TGTGCCAGCAGTGGGAGTCAGGGGGCCTCGGGTAGTGGCTACACCTTC. The encoded protein is CASSGSQGASGSGYTF. This chain joins TRBV2 and TRBJ1-2; 8 bases are shared with TRBD1. Losses at the gene ends were 4 bases for V and 7 bases for J; bases not matched to a gene: 14. The CDR3 loop spans 16 amino acids. Per the germline V gene, CDR1 is SNHLY and CDR2 is FYNNEI.

This clonotype has ten or more counts. This sequence joins TRBV25-1 and TRBJ1-2; D unclear. The CDR3 runs 15 residues. CDR1 MGHDK and CDR2 SYGVNS come from the germline V gene. V was clipped by 1 base and J by 4 bases, with 13 bases between them. The CDR3 here is CASSEWEAPLYGYTF. CDR3 nucleotide sequence: TGTGCCAGCAGTGAATGGGAGGCGCCCCTCTATGGCTACACCTTC.